Reported below is one T cell receptor (beta chain). What it recognizes is unknown. Researchers made TCR cDNA using 5'RACE template switching, and this step added a universal primer site and UMIs. MiXCR, applied by TCRdb to the 5' RACE reads, yields one record per CDR3 protein. The sample yields 400,000 to 650,000 distinct CDR3 sequences, 20% to 25% seen once. V lost 5 bases, J lost 4 bases, and 9 bases stayed unmatched. The CDR3 spans 15 residues. Germline V gene lookup returns CDR1 MNHNS and CDR2 SASEGT. The entry originates in a study of T cells after yellow fever vaccination. The study's findings and limits: CD4 and CD8 compartments shared a small share of clonotypes, likely from convergent recombination. A secondary response was less intense yet reached its peak sooner, at day 5 versus 15.

Material: PBMCs, obtained more than 20 days after the first yellow fever vaccination. The sequence came from a man aged 18-30 years who received the YFV17D yellow fever vaccine. The V call is TRBV6-1, the J call TRBJ2-3; TRBD2 matches at 7 bases. CDR3 loop: CASSPWTSDPDTQYF. Written as DNA, the CDR3 is TGTGCCAGCAGTCCTTGGACTAGTGATCCAGATACGCAGTATTTT.